This entry concerns a single TCR beta chain. No antigen is known for it. Researchers ran the PCR with 60 Vbeta and 13 Jbeta primers. Clones were read by immunoSEQ multiplex PCR, and TCRdb kept only the in-frame ones, dropping some. The table includes 150,000 to 200,000 clones, around 77% detected once. This sample is part of a study of cytomegalovirus exposure and HLA in healthy donors. Overall study: Membership in the Caucasian-associated ancestry cluster was found for around 81% of roughly 360 genotyped donors. Notes on the study in general: For most TCR beta V segments, an earlier analysis put the productive rate at about 87% or about 30% of the time. Despite most TCR sequences being rare, some public TCRs occurred in many donors. Listed as cytomegalovirus-associated were 170 or so TCR beta chains.

The germline V gene has CDR1 MDHEN and CDR2 SYDVKM. The CDR3 has 14 amino acids. This sequence was found in a woman aged 25 to 39 in good health and CMV-seropositive. V and J are TRBV28 and TRBJ1-2, with 7 bases matching TRBD1. The sequencing input was PBMCs. Written as DNA, the CDR3 is TGTGCTGAGACGGGACAGCCTCCGCTCTATGGCTACACCTTC. Its translation is CAETGQPPLYGYTF.